Below, 9 T cell receptor beta chains from the same sample are listed, as sequenced in a study of CD8 T cells in Susac syndrome. RNA was extracted with the RNeasy kit, and a quantity of roughly 0.5 to 1 ug was reverse transcribed using random hexamers. A single record per CDR3 protein comes from TCRdb applying MiXCR to the immunoSEQ multiplex PCR reads. The table lists more than 40,000 distinct CDR3 sequences, roughly 93% of them singletons. The sample taken for sequencing was CD8+ T cells from PBMCs. Receptors originate from a human donor in good health.

The rearrangement joins TRBV12-3 or TRBV12-4 to TRBJ2-1; D possibly corresponds to TRBD1 (5 bases). Between the trimmed V and J ends, which lost 7 bases and 5 bases, there was a span of 12 bases. There are 13 residues in the CDR3. The CDR3: CASTQGRDNEQFF. The CDR3 region has the DNA TGTGCCAGCACCCAGGGAAGGGACAATGAGCAGTTCTTC.

This chain connects TRBV2 to TRBJ1-2; TRBD1 aligns across 8 bases. Germline V CDR1 and CDR2: SNHLY, FYNNEI. The CDR3 sequence is 16 residues long. Trimming took 0 bases from V and 10 from J; bases not matched to a gene: 13. The DNA of the CDR3 is TGTGCCAGCAGTGAAGCGCTTCAGGGGGCGACGGCCTACTACACCTTC. Translation gives CASSEALQGATAYYTF.

This clonotype was observed a single time. The J gene is TRBJ2-7, the V gene TRBV5-5; D not certain. V was clipped by 0 bases and J by 2 bases, with 12 bases between them. CDR1 is SGHKS and CDR2 is YYEKEE in the germline V gene (reference sequence). The CDR3 length is 15 residues. CDR3 sequence: CASSLDLGWTYEQYF. In DNA form, the CDR3 reads TGTGCCAGCAGCTTGGATCTCGGGTGGACCTACGAGCAGTACTTC.

This clonotype showed up just once. The chain links TRBV29-1 to TRBJ1-2, with 7 bases that match TRBD1. V lost 5 bases and J lost 2; bases outside the gene matches: 2. Germline values: CDR1 SQVTM, CDR2 ANQGSEA. The CDR3 covers 12 residues. CDR3: CSVRDSNYGYTF. In nucleotides, the CDR3 is TGCAGCGTTCGGGACAGCAACTATGGCTACACCTTC.

This clonotype was recorded only once. The rearrangement links TRBV20-1 to TRBJ2-3; 7 nucleotides match TRBD1. CDR1 DFQATT and CDR2 SNEGSKA come from the germline V gene (reference sequence). Trimming removed 6 bases from V and 3 bases from J; junction bases left unmatched: 9. This CDR3 has 14 amino acids. In DNA, the CDR3 is TGCAGTGCCACCGACAGGGTTGGGACAGATACGCAGTATTTT. It codes for CSATDRVGTDTQYF.

This clonotype appeared a single time. V gene TRBV15 combines with J gene TRBJ1-1, with a weak D call TRBD1 (6 bases). Looked up from germline, CDR1 is LNHNV and CDR2 is YYDKDF (reference sequence). V was shortened by 2 bases and J by 8 bases, with 15 bases between the two germline ends. The CDR3 is made up of 14 amino acids. CDR3 in amino acids: CATSRWTETVEAFF. DNA for the CDR3: TGTGCCACCAGCAGATGGACAGAGACTGTAGAAGCTTTCTTT.

This rearrangement joins TRBV30 to TRBJ1-1; weak D call: TRBD1 (5 bases). Germline V gives CDR1 GTSNPN, CDR2 SVGIG (reference sequence). This CDR3 region has 13 residues. V gave up 8 bases and J gave up 0 bases, with 13 bases separating them. CDR3 region: CALFRGMNTEAFF. CDR3 nucleotides: TGTGCCCTTTTTAGGGGCATGAACACTGAAGCTTTCTTT.

The chain links TRBV14 to TRBJ1-1; D perhaps matches TRBD1 (6 bases). CDR1 SGHDN and CDR2 FVKESK come from the germline V gene. The ends were cut back, 4 bases at V and 12 bases at J, with 12 bases in the middle. The CDR3 is 11 residues long. CDR3 in amino acids: CASSPGGRTFF. CDR3 nucleotide sequence: TGTGCCAGCAGCCCGGGGGGCAGGACTTTCTTT. Full variable domain (rest looked up from reference TRBV14 and TRBJ1-1): EAGVTQFPSHSVIEKGQTVTLRCDPISGHDNLYWYRRVMGKEIKFLLHFVKESKQDESGMPNNRFLAERTGGTYSTLKVQPAELEDSGVYFCASSPGGRTFFGQGTRLTVV.

This rearrangement joins TRBV3-1 to TRBJ2-2; TRBD2 matches 8 bases. The trim removed 0 bases at V and 5 bases at J, leaving 5 bases unmatched. The CDR3 consists of 16 residues. Per the germline V gene, CDR1 is LGHDT and CDR2 is YNNKEL (reference sequence). CDR3 loop: CASSQDVPSGTGELFF. CDR3 in DNA: TGTGCCAGCAGCCAAGATGTGCCTAGCGGGACCGGGGAGCTGTTTTTT.